This T cell receptor beta chain emerged from a study of cytomegalovirus exposure and HLA in healthy donors. Germline CDR1 and CDR2: MNHNY and SVGAGI (reference sequence). The ends lost 6 bases at V and 5 bases at J; junction bases unmatched: 12. The CDR3 runs 16 residues. Study-wide results and limits: Certain indistinguishable V segments, among them TRBV6-2 and TRBV6-3, were excluded. Immune exposure information comprised only CMV serostatus. Looking again later, the authors saw that most CMV-associated TCR beta chains seemed HLA-restricted. TCR beta chain V- and J-gene trimming was linked, in a later analysis, to a missense variant in DCLRE1C.

In regard to this clone: Antigen specificity is unknown.

The PCR contained 60 Vbeta and 13 Jbeta primers. Profiling relied on immunoSEQ multiplex PCR, and the TCRdb table lists in-frame clones only, not all of them. Here the sample table reports more than 40,000 clones. The V and J genes are TRBV6-6 and TRBJ1-4, with 7 positions matching TRBD1. This TCR derives from a man aged 35-49 years in good health and CMV-seropositive. The material sequenced was PBMCs. Written as DNA, the CDR3 is TGTGCCAGCAGGAGACAGGGAGAAGGGCGGAATGAAAAACTGTTTTTT. This sequence encodes CASRRQGEGRNEKLFF.